These 12 T cell receptor beta chains were all obtained from the same sample, sequenced in a study of T cell repertoires in cytomegalovirus infection. TCRdb redid the calling of the reads with MiXCR, one entry per CDR3 protein. Among about 260,000 distinct CDR3 sequences listed, approximately 13% were seen once. The sample was PBMCs. The receptors stem from a human donor in good health (CMV status not recorded). Some clones in this sample may be carry-over from other donors' samples.

This clonotype has more than one count but fewer than ten. The chain links TRBV12-5 to TRBJ2-1; perhaps D is TRBD1 or TRBD2 (6 bases each). The CDR3 is 12 amino acids. The V and J ends lost 8 bases and 9 bases respectively, with 14 bases between them. The germline gives CDR1 LGHNT, CDR2 FRNRAP. CDR3 sequence (DNA): TGTGCTAGTATGACAGAGGGGGGTGAGCAGTTCTTC. It yields the protein CASMTEGGEQFF. Full variable domain (remainder filled in from reference TRBV12-5 and TRBJ2-1): DARVTQTPRHKVTEMGQEVTMRCQPILGHNTVFWYRQTMMQGLELLAYFRNRAPLDDSGMPKDRFSAEMPDATLATLKIQPSEPRDSAVYFCASMTEGGEQFFGPGTRLTVL.

This clonotype occurred a few times. The chain employs TRBV3-1 and TRBJ1-1, with 7 bases matching TRBD1. The CDR3 consists of 15 residues. V gave up 4 bases and J gave up 1 base; unmatched junction bases: 6. Germline V gene lookup returns CDR1 LGHDT and CDR2 YNNKEL (reference sequence). For the CDR3, the DNA is TGTGCCAGCAGCCCCAGAGACAGGGAGAACACTGAAGCTTTCTTT. Translation gives CASSPRDRENTEAFF.

This clonotype appeared many times. V and J are TRBV11-2 and TRBJ1-3; tentatively, D is TRBD1 (6 bases). This CDR3 region has 16 residues. V dropped 8 bases and J dropped 4 bases, with 21 bases sitting between them. Germline CDR1 and CDR2: SGHAT and FQNNGV. The CDR3 is CASGYPQGRYGNTIYF. CDR3 DNA: TGTGCCAGCGGATATCCACAGGGACGGTACGGAAACACCATATATTTT.

This clonotype was seen a few times. The rearrangement joins TRBV28 to TRBJ1-1; D is undetermined. This CDR3 spans 15 amino acids. The germline CDR1 and CDR2 sequences are MDHEN and SYDVKM. The germline V and J ends were trimmed by 2 bases and 4 bases, with 14 bases remaining between them. The CDR3 DNA reads as TGTGCCAGCAGTTTACTATCAAAAGGGAGCACTGAAGCTTTCTTT. It specifies CASSLLSKGSTEAFF.

In this sample, this clonotype turned up many times. This chain uses TRBV7-2 with TRBJ1-1; D call uncertain. CDR1 and CDR2 (germline): SGHTA, FQGNSA. V lost 1 base and J 10 bases, leaving 10 bases between the germline ends. There are 12 residues in the CDR3. This chain's CDR3 is CASSLEPNGAFF. The CDR3 DNA is TGTGCCAGCAGCTTAGAGCCAAATGGAGCTTTCTTT.

The chain combines TRBV6-2 or TRBV6-3 with TRBJ2-3; 10 positions agree with TRBD1. This CDR3 region has 13 residues. Germline loops: CDR1 MNHEY, CDR2 SVGEGT. V lost 8 bases to trimming and J lost 6 bases; unmatched junction nucleotides: 5. The DNA for the CDR3 is TGTGCCAGCGACAGGGGGCGCGGGGATACGCAGTATTTT. It specifies CASDRGRGDTQYF.

The chain carries TRBV20-1 and TRBJ2-1; 12 bases match TRBD2. The V gene's germline CDR1 is DFQATT and CDR2 SNEGSKA (reference sequence). The CDR3 runs 18 residues. J was trimmed by 0 bases and V by 6 bases; bases with no gene match: 12. CDR3 region: CSAPVLAGGSGSYNEQFF. CDR3 DNA: TGCAGTGCCCCTGTGCTAGCGGGAGGGTCCGGCTCCTACAATGAGCAGTTCTTC.

This clonotype was seen many times. V and J are TRBV11-2 and TRBJ2-5; possibly TRBD1 for D (5 bases). CDR3 length: 13 residues. Trimming removed 5 bases at V and 5 bases at J, with 12 bases between. Germline V gene data show CDR1 as SGHAT and CDR2 as FQNNGV. CDR3 in DNA: TGTGCCAGCAGCAATCAGGGTTTGGAGACCCAGTACTTC. It yields the protein CASSNQGLETQYF.

This chain joins TRBV2 and TRBJ2-7, with D uncertain. V lost 2 bases to trimming and J lost 2 bases, with 10 bases between them. Germline-derived CDR1 and CDR2 are SNHLY and FYNNEI. This CDR3 is 14 amino acids long. In DNA form, the CDR3 reads TGTGCCAGCAGTGAATGGTACTCTCCCTACGAGCAGTACTTC. As protein: CASSEWYSPYEQYF.

This clonotype was detected many times. DNA for the CDR3: TGTGCCAGCAGGAGGGGGGCACCTAACTATGGCTACACCTTC. Translating gives CASRRGAPNYGYTF. The rearrangement joins TRBV6-5 to TRBJ1-2, with D possibly being TRBD1 (6 bases). The CDR3 has 14 amino acids. The germline CDR1 and CDR2 sequences are MNHEY and SVGAGI. Trimming removed 6 bases at V and 0 bases at J, with 11 bases between.

In this sample, this clonotype turned up many times. The chain recombines TRBV10-3 with TRBJ2-7; a weak D match, TRBD2 (6 bases). The CDR3 loop spans 14 amino acids. Between the trimmed V and J ends, which lost 3 bases and 3 bases, there was a span of 12 bases. The V gene's germline CDR1 is ENHRY and CDR2 SYGVKD. DNA for the CDR3: TGTGCCATCAGTGATCCGACTAGTAACTACGAGCAGTACTTC. It encodes CAISDPTSNYEQYF.

This chain joins TRBV4-1 and TRBJ1-2; possible D gene TRBD1, 6 bases. V was trimmed by 1 base and J by 4 bases, leaving 13 bases between them. CDR1 MGHRA and CDR2 YSYEKL come from the germline V gene. The CDR3 contains 15 residues. CDR3 sequence reads: CASSQVGDIGYGYTF. CDR3 coding DNA: TGCGCCAGCAGCCAAGTCGGGGACATTGGCTATGGCTACACCTTC.